The source of this T cell receptor (beta chain) is a study of cytomegalovirus exposure and HLA in healthy donors. Study-level results: Presence/absence analyses treated sequencing depth as roughly uniform across donors. One variant, a missense change in DCLRE1C, was linked in a later analysis to TCR beta V- and J-gene trimming.

V was pared by 7 bases and J by 3 bases, with 12 bases of the junction left unmatched. The CDR3 sequence is 15 residues long. Germline assignment: CDR1 SEHNR and CDR2 FQNEAQ (reference sequence). The PCR employed 60 Vbeta primers together with 13 Jbeta primers. Using immunoSEQ multiplex PCR, the repertoire was profiled, and TCRdb retains in-frame clones only, with some absent. The sample has about 190,000 clones; around 81% are singletons. Donors had nominal health at sampling but likely had unrecorded immune exposures. In regard to this clone: Its target is unknown.

This clonotype was sampled from a man younger than 35 in good health and CMV-seronegative. The chain carries TRBV7-9 and TRBJ2-7; 7 bases fit TRBD2. The sample consisted of PBMCs. The CDR3 spells CASTPRGVAVYEQYF. CDR3 sequence (DNA): TGTGCCAGCACCCCCCGGGGGGTAGCTGTCTACGAGCAGTACTTC.